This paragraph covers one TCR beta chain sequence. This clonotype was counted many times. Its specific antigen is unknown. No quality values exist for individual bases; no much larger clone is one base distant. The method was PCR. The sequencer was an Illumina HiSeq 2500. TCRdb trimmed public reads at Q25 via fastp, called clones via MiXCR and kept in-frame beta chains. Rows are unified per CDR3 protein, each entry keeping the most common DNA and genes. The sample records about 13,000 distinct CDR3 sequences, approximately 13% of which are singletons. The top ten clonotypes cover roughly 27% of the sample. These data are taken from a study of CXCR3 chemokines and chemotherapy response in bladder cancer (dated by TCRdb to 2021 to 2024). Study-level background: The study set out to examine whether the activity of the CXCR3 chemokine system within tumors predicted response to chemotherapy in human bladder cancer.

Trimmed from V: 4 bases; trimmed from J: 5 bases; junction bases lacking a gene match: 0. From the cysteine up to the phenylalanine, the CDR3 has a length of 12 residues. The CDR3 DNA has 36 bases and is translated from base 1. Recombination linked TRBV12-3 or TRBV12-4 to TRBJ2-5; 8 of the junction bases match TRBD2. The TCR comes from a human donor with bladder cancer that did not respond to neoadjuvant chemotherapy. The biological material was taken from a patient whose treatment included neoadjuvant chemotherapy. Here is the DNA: TGTGCCAGCAGTTCTAGCGGGGAGACCCAGTACTTC. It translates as CASSSSGETQYF.